The clone carrying this T cell receptor (beta chain) turned up a few times. Antigen specificity is unknown. The CDR3 is 15 residues long. CDR1 SGDLS and CDR2 YYNGEE come from the germline V gene. The V segment lost 3 bases and the J segment 4 bases; nucleotides outside the gene matches: 8. The sample comes from a study of blood T cells in healthy people across ages. Study background: In model experiments, template switching was able to capture about one barcoded beta molecule for every two T cells that were present.

Combining a sample-barcoded 5' primer with a J-beta primer mix, a second PCR ran for about 7 to 12 cycles. Each CDR3 protein is one row after TCRdb ran MiXCR on the 5' RACE reads. Of hundreds of thousands of distinct CDR3 sequences listed, under 45% are singletons. Broader study findings: Researchers report that TCR beta diversity correlated strongly with naive T cell percentage. The authors considered diversity estimates from one million T cells to be underestimates.

The rearrangement joins TRBV9 to TRBJ2-7; 9 bases are a match to TRBD2. The specimen sequenced was blood. The receptor comes from a man aged 55-75 years in good health. The CDR3 DNA reads as TGTGCCAGCAGCGGATCACTAGCGGGTTCGTACGAGCAGTACTTC. Its translation: CASSGSLAGSYEQYF.